This passage covers 18 T cell receptor beta chains from one sample sequenced in a study of blood T cell repertoires in COVID-19. Sequencing was performed with immunoSEQ multiplex PCR; in TCRdb, only in-frame clones are kept and a portion is missing. Of around 200,000 clones in the sample, about four fifths were seen once. The source material was peripheral blood. The receptors shown here come from a woman in her thirties or forties with COVID-19, enrolled during active disease.

The rearrangement joins TRBV19 to TRBJ1-4; tentative D call: TRBD1 (6 bases). The CDR3 is 16 amino acids. Germline-derived CDR1 and CDR2 are LNHDA and SQIVND (reference sequence). The V end was cut by 5 bases, the J end by 8 bases, with 21 bases between. The CDR3: CASSDGTSPRVEKLFF. The CDR3 DNA reads TGTGCCAGTAGTGACGGGACATCCCCCCGGGTCGAAAAACTGTTTTTT.

This chain connects TRBV7-9 to TRBJ1-2; TRBD1 agrees at 7 bases. The V gene end was trimmed by 3 bases and the J gene end by 4 bases; junction bases not matched to a gene: 14. CDR3 length equals 17 residues. The germline gives CDR1 SEHNR, CDR2 FQNEAQ (reference sequence). The CDR3 here is CASSFSGTEFRGYGYTF. The CDR3 DNA is TGTGCCAGCAGCTTTTCCGGGACAGAATTCAGGGGCTATGGCTACACCTTC.

This chain links TRBV5-1 with TRBJ2-5; 10 nucleotides line up with TRBD1. The CDR3 extends over 15 amino acids. In germline, CDR1 is SGHRS, CDR2 YFSETQ. The V and J ends lost 2 bases and 3 bases, in that order; junction bases with no gene match: 4. The CDR3, as DNA: TGCGCCAGCAGCTTTACCGGGACAGGGGAAGAGACCCAGTACTTC. Translated, it gives CASSFTGTGEETQYF.

The chain recombines TRBV6-5 with TRBJ2-3; D call uncertain. From germline, CDR1 is MNHEY and CDR2 SVGAGI. Trimming pared 7 bases from V and 0 bases from J, leaving 14 bases between. The CDR3 is made up of 15 amino acids. The CDR3 here is CASTTSLTSTDTQYF. CDR3 in DNA: TGTGCCAGCACTACGTCACTGACTAGCACAGATACGCAGTATTTT.

The rearrangement uses TRBV9 and TRBJ1-2, with TRBD1 identical over 9 bases. From germline, CDR1 is SGDLS and CDR2 YYNGEE. The V and J ends lost 4 bases and 8 bases, in that order; junction bases with no gene match: 12. The CDR3 has 15 amino acids. Here the CDR3 DNA reads TGTGCCAGCAGCCCCCAGGGACAGGGAGGGTTGGGCTACACCTTC. Translating it yields CASSPQGQGGLGYTF.

The chain links TRBV6-5 to TRBJ1-1; perhaps TRBD1 as D (6 bases). CDR1 is MNHEY and CDR2 is SVGAGI in the germline V gene. This CDR3 contains 14 residues. V was cut by 7 bases and J by 0 bases, with 12 bases left in between. CDR3 sequence reads: CASTPGQLNTEAFF. The CDR3 coding sequence is TGTGCCAGCACCCCCGGACAGCTGAACACTGAAGCTTTCTTT.

CDR3 nucleotides: TGTGCCAGCAGTTACTCCGTAGGAACAGGGTATGGCTACACCTTC. Protein sequence: CASSYSVGTGYGYTF. V and J are TRBV6-5 and TRBJ1-2; the D gene is possibly TRBD1 (6 bases). The CDR3 is made up of 15 amino acids. Trimming removed 0 bases from V and 5 bases from J, with 13 bases in between. Germline V gene sequence: CDR1 MNHEY, CDR2 SVGAGI.

This sequence joins TRBV5-1 and TRBJ1-1; possibly TRBD1 for D (5 bases). This CDR3 has 13 residues. Between the trimmed V and J ends, which lost 0 bases and 8 bases, there was a span of 11 bases. CDR1 is SGHRS, CDR2 YFSETQ, per germline. CDR3 DNA: TGCGCCAGCAGCTTGGTCCCAGGGCAGGAAGCTTTCTTT. Translating gives CASSLVPGQEAFF. The whole variable domain, remainder taken from reference TRBV5-1 and TRBJ1-1, is KAGVTQTPRYLIKTRGQQVTLSCSPISGHRSVSWYQQTPGQGLQFLFEYFSETQRNKGNFPGRFSGRQFSNSRSEMNVSTLELGDSALYLCASSLVPGQEAFFGQGTRLTVV.

This chain connects TRBV2 to TRBJ2-3; 7 bases agree with TRBD2. V dropped 3 bases and J dropped 2; count of bases not matched to a gene: 5. The CDR3 length is 15 residues. Germline V gene lookup returns CDR1 SNHLY and CDR2 FYNNEI. CDR3 bases: TGTGCCAGCAGTGACGGTCGGGGGGACACAGATACGCAGTATTTT. Residues: CASSDGRGDTDTQYF. The full variable domain, rest sourced from reference TRBV2 and TRBJ2-3, is EPEVTQTPSHQVTQMGQEVILRCVPISNHLYFYWYRQILGQKVEFLVSFYNNEISEKSEIFDDQFSVERPDGSNFTLKIRSTKLEDSAMYFCASSDGRGDTDTQYFGPGTRLTVL.

The chain couples TRBV2 to TRBJ2-7; 8 bases agree with TRBD2. V dropped 4 bases and J dropped 5; count of bases not matched to a gene: 10. The CDR3 length is 15 residues. Germline V CDR1 and CDR2: SNHLY, FYNNEI. The CDR3 protein is CASSGRAGVFDEQYF. Here the CDR3 DNA reads TGTGCCAGCAGTGGTCGAGCGGGAGTTTTCGACGAGCAGTACTTC.

Points on this clone: Other DNA sequences in this sample translate to the same CDR3. The CDR3 DNA reads TGTGCCAGCAGTTTATCGCCTAGCGGAAGCACAGATACGCAGTATTTT. It is translated as CASSLSPSGSTDTQYF. The chain combines TRBV27 with TRBJ2-3; 7 bases are a match to TRBD2. Germline V gives CDR1 MNHEY, CDR2 SMNVEV (reference sequence). The CDR3 length is 16 residues. Germline trimming cut 0 bases from V and 0 bases from J; bases unmatched to any gene: 3.

J is TRBJ2-3 and V is TRBV7-9; TRBD2 is a possible D gene (6 bases). The germline V gene has CDR1 SEHNR and CDR2 FQNEAQ (reference sequence). The V and J ends lost 3 bases and 2 bases respectively, with 12 bases between them. The CDR3 runs 15 residues. The CDR3 bases are TGTGCCAGCAGCTTTAAGACTAGGGACACAGATACGCAGTATTTT. Its protein is CASSFKTRDTDTQYF. Supplemented by reference TRBV7-9 and TRBJ2-3, the full variable domain reads DTGVSQNPRHKITKRGQNVTFRCDPISEHNRLYWYRQTLGQGPEFLTYFQNEAQLEKSRLLSDRFSAERPKGSFSTLEIQRTEQGDSAMYLCASSFKTRDTDTQYFGPGTRLTVL.

The gene calls are TRBV3-1 (or the pseudogene TRBV3-2) and TRBJ2-7; 7 bases line up with TRBD1. V lost 8 bases and J lost 2; bases outside the gene matches: 12. This CDR3 has 15 amino acids. CDR1 and CDR2 from the germline V gene are LGHDT and YNNKEL (reference sequence). The CDR3 nucleotides read TGTGCCAGCGGACAGGAAATTGGGACAGCCTACGAGCAGTACTTC. Translated, it gives CASGQEIGTAYEQYF.

The V gene is TRBV5-1, the J gene TRBJ2-1; 9 positions match TRBD1. V shed 7 bases and J 3 bases; nucleotides not matched to a gene: 8. The CDR3 totals 15 residues. Germline-derived CDR1 and CDR2 are SGHRS and YFSETQ. The CDR3 loop is CASRRDRDHYNEQFF. CDR3 sequence (DNA): TGCGCCAGCCGCCGGGACAGGGACCACTACAATGAGCAGTTCTTC.

This chain joins TRBV7-2 and TRBJ1-1; 9 nucleotides agree with TRBD1. The germline gives CDR1 SGHTA, CDR2 FQGNSA. Trimming at V came to 5 bases and at J to 5 bases, leaving 6 bases not matched to a gene. This CDR3 has 14 amino acids. This CDR3 is CASSPGQGRTEAFF. In nucleotides, the CDR3 is TGTGCCAGCAGCCCAGGACAGGGGAGGACTGAAGCTTTCTTT.

The J gene is TRBJ2-1, the V gene TRBV7-9; 8 bases are a match to TRBD2. The germline V gene encodes CDR1 SEHNR and CDR2 FQNEAQ (reference sequence). This CDR3 is 15 amino acids long. With V trimmed by 3 bases and J by 1 base, 2 bases remained unmatched. The chain's CDR3 is CASSFKRESYNEQFF. The CDR3 DNA follows: TGTGCCAGCAGCTTTAAGCGGGAGTCCTACAATGAGCAGTTCTTC.

V gene TRBV25-1 combines with J gene TRBJ1-1; TRBD1 is a possible D gene (5 bases). The CDR3 runs to 14 residues. Trimming cost V 1 base and J 1 base, with 7 bases left between them. CDR1 and CDR2 (germline): MGHDK, SYGVNS. For the CDR3, the DNA is TGTGCCAGCAGTGAATGGGGGGGGAACACTGAAGCTTTCTTT. Encoded protein: CASSEWGGNTEAFF.

The V call is TRBV4-2, the J call TRBJ1-3, with D unclear. The CDR3 has 17 residues. In germline, CDR1 is LGHNA, CDR2 YNFKEQ. Between the trimmed V and J ends, which lost 0 bases and 0 bases, there was a span of 12 bases. Here the CDR3 DNA reads TGTGCCAGCAGCCAAGATCGCACACGTGTCTCTGGAAACACCATATATTTT. It encodes CASSQDRTRVSGNTIYF.